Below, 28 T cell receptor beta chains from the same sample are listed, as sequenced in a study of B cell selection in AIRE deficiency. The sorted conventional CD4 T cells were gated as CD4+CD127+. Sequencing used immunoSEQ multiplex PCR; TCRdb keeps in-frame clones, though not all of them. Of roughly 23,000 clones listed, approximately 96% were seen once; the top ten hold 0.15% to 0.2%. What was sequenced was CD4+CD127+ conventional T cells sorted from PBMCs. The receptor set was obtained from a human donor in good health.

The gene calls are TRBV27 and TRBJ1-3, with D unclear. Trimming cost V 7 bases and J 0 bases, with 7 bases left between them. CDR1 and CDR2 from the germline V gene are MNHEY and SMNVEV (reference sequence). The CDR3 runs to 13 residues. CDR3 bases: TGTGCCAGCACTATGGACTCTGGAAACACCATATATTTT. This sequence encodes CASTMDSGNTIYF.

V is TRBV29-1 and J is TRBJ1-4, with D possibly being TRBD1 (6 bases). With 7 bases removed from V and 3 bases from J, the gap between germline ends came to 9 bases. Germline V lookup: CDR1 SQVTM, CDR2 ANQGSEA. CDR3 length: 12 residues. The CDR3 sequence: CSGGTPNEKLFF. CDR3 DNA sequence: TGCAGCGGCGGGACACCTAATGAAAAACTGTTTTTT.

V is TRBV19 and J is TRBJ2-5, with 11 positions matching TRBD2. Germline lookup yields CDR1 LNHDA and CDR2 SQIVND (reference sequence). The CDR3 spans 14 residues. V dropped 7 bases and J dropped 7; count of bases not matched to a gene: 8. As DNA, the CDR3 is TGTGCCAGTAAGACTAGCGGGGACCCACCGACCCAGTACTTC. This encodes CASKTSGDPPTQYF.

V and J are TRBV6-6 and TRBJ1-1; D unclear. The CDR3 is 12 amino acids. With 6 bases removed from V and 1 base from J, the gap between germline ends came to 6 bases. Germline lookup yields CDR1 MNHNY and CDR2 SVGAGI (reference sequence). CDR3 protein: CASRDRNTEAFF. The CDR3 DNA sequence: TGTGCCAGCAGGGATAGGAACACTGAAGCTTTCTTT.

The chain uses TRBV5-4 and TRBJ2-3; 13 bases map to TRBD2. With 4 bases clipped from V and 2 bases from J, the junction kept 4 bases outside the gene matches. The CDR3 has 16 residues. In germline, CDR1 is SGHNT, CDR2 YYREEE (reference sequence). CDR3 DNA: TGTGCCAGCAGCCCGACTAGCGGGGGGAACACAGATACGCAGTATTTT. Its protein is CASSPTSGGNTDTQYF.

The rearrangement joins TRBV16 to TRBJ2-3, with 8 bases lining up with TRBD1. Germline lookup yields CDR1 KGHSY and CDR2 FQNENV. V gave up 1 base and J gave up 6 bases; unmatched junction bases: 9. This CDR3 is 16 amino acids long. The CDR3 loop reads CASSQFRQGAQDTQYF. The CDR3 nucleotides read TGTGCCAGCAGCCAATTTCGGCAGGGGGCTCAGGATACGCAGTATTTT.

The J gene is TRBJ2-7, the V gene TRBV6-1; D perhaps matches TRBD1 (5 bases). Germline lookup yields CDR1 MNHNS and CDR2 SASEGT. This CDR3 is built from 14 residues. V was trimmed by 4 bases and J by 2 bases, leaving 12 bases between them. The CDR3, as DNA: TGTGCCAGCAGTGTGCAGGGATGGACCTACGAGCAGTACTTC. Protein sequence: CASSVQGWTYEQYF.

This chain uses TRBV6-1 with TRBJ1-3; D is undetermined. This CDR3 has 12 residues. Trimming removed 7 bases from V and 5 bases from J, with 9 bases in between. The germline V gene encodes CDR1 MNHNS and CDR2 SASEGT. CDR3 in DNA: TGTGCCAGCATAGGAAGGCGAAACACCATATATTTT. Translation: CASIGRRNTIYF.

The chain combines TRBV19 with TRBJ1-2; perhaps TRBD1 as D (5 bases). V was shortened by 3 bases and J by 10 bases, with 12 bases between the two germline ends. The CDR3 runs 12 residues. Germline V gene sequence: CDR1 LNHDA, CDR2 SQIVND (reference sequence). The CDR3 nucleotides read TGTGCCAGTAGTATGAGGGACCGGTACTACACCTTC. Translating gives CASSMRDRYYTF.

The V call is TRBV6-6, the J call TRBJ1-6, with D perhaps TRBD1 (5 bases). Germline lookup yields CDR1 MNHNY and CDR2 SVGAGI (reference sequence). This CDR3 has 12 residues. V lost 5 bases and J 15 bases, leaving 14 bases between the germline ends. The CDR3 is CASSDLYGGLHF. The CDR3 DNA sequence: TGTGCCAGCAGTGACTTATATGGGGGCCTCCACTTT.

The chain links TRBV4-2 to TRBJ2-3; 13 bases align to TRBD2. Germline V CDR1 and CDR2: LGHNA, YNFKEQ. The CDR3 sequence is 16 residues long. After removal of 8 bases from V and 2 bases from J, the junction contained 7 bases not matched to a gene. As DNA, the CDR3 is TGTGCCAGCTGTACTAGCGGGGGGGAATTCACAGATACGCAGTATTTT. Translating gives CASCTSGGEFTDTQYF.

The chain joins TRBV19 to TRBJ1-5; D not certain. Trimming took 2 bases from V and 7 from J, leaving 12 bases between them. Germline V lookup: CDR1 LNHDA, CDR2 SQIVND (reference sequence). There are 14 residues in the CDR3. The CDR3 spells CASSISGQLQPQHF. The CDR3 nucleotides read TGTGCCAGTAGTATATCGGGTCAATTACAGCCCCAGCATTTT.

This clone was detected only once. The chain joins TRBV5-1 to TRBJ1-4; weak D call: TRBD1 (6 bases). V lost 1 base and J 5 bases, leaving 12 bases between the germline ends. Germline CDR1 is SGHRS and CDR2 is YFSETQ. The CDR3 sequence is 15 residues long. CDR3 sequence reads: CASSLMAGVNEKLFF. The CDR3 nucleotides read TGCGCCAGCAGCTTGATGGCAGGGGTAAATGAAAAACTGTTTTTT.

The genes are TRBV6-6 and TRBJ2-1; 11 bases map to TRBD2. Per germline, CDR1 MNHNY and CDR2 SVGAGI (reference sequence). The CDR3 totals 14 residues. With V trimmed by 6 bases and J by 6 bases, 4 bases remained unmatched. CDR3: CASRVSGGANEQFF. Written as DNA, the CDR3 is TGTGCCAGCAGAGTTAGCGGGGGGGCCAATGAGCAGTTCTTC.

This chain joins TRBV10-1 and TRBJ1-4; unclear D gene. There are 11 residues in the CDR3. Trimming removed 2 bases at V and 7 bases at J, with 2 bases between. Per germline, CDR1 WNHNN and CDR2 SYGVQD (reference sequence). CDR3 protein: CASSEGEKLFF. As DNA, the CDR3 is TGCGCCAGCAGTGAGGGTGAAAAACTGTTTTTT.

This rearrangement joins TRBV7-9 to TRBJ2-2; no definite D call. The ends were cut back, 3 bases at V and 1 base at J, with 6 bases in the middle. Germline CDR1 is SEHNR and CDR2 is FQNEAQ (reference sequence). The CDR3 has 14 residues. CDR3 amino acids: CASSFGENTGELFF. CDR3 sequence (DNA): TGTGCCAGCAGCTTTGGGGAGAACACCGGGGAGCTGTTTTTT.

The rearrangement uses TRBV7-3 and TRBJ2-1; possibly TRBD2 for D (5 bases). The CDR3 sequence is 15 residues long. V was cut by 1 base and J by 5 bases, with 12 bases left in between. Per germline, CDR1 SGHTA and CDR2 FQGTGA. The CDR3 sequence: CASSLRGQRNNEQFF. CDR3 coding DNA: TGTGCCAGCAGCTTAAGAGGGCAGCGAAACAATGAGCAGTTCTTC.

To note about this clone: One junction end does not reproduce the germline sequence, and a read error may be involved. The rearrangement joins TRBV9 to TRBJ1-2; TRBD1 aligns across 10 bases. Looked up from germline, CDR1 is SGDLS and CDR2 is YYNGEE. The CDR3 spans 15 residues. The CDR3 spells CASSVAQWRDRGLSF. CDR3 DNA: TGTGCCAGCAGCGTAGCTCAATGGAGGGACAGGGGTTTAAGCTTC.

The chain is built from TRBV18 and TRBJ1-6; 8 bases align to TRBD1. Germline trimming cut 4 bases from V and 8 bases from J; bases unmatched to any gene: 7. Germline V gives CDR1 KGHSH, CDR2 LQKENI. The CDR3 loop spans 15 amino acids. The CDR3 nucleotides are TGTGCCAGCTCACGCGGACAGGGTGAGGATTCACCCCTCCACTTT. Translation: CASSRGQGEDSPLHF.

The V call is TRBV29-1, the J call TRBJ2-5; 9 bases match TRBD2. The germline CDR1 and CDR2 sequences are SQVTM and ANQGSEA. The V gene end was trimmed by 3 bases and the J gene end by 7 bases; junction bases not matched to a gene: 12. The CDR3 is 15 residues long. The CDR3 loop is CSVDTGLASGGTQYF. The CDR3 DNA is TGCAGCGTTGATACCGGACTAGCGTCGGGGGGGACCCAGTACTTC. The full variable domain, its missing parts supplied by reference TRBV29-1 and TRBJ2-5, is SAVISQKPSRDICQRGTSLTIQCQVDSQVTMMFWYRQQPGQSLTLIATANQGSEATYESGFVIDKFPISRPNLTFSTLTVSNMSPEDSSIYLCSVDTGLASGGTQYFGPGTRLLVL.

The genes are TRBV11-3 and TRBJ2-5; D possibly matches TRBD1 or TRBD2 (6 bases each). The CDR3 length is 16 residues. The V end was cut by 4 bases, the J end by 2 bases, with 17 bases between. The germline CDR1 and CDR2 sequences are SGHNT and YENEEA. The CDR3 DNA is TGTGCCAGCAGCTCCTCGGGAAGGGGGGCGCAAGAGACCCAGTACTTC. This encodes CASSSSGRGAQETQYF.

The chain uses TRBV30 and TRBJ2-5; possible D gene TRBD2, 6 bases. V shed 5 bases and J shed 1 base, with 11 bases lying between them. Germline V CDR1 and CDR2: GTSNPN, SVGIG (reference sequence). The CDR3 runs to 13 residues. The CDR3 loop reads CAWSRGSQETQYF. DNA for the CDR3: TGTGCCTGGTCCCGGGGGAGCCAAGAGACCCAGTACTTC.

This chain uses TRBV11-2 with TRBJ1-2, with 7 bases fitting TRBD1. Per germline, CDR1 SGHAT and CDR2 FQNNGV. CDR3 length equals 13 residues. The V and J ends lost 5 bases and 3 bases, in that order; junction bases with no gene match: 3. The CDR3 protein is CASSRDSHYGYTF. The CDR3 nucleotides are TGTGCCAGCAGCCGGGACAGCCACTATGGCTACACCTTC.

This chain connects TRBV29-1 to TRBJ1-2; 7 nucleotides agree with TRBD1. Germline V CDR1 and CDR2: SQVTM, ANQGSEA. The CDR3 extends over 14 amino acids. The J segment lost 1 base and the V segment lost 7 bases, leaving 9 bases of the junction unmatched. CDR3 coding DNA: TGCAGCGCCGTGGGGACAGATAATAACTATGGCTACACCTTC. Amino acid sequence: CSAVGTDNNYGYTF. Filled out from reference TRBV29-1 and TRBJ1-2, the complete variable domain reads SAVISQKPSRDICQRGTSLTIQCQVDSQVTMMFWYRQQPGQSLTLIATANQGSEATYESGFVIDKFPISRPNLTFSTLTVSNMSPEDSSIYLCSAVGTDNNYGYTFGSGTRLTVV.

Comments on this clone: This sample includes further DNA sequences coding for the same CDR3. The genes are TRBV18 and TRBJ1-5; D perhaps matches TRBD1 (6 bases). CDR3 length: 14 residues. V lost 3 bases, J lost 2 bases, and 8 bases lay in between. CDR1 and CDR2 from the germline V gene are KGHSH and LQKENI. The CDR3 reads CASSPRQGNQPQHF. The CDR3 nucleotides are TGTGCCAGCTCACCGAGACAGGGCAATCAGCCCCAGCATTTT.

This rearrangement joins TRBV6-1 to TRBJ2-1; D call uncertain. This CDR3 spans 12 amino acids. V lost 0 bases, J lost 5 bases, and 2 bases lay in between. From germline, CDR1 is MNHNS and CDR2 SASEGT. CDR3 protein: CASSEAHNEQFF. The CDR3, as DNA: TGTGCCAGCAGTGAAGCTCACAATGAGCAGTTCTTC.

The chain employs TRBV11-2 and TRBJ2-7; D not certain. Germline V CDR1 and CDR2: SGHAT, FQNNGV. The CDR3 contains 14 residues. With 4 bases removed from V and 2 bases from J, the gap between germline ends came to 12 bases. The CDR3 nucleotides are TGTGCCAGCAGCTGGGGTCTCGCCACCTACGAGCAGTACTTC. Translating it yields CASSWGLATYEQYF.

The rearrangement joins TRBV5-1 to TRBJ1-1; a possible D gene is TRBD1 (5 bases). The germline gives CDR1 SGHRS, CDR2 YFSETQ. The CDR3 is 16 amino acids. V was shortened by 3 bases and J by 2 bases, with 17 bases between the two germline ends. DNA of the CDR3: TGCGCCAGCAGCTCGACGGGGAGGGGACCTAACACTGAAGCTTTCTTT. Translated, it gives CASSSTGRGPNTEAFF.